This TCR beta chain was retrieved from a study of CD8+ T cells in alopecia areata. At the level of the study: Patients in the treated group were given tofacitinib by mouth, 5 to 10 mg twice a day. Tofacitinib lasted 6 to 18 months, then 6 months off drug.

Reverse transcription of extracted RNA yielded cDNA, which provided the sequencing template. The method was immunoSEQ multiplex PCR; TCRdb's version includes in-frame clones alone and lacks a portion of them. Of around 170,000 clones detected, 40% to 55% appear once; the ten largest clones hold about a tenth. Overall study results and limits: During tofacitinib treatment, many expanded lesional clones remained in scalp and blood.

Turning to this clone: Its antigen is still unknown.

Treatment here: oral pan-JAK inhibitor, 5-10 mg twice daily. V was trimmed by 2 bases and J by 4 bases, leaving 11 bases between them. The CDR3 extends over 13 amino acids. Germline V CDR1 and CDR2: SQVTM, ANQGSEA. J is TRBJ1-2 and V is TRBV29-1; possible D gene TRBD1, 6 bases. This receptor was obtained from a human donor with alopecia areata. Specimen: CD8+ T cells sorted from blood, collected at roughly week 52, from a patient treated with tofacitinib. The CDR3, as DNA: TGCAGCGTTGAATTCAGGGGAGGCTATGGCTACACCTTC. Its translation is CSVEFRGGYGYTF.